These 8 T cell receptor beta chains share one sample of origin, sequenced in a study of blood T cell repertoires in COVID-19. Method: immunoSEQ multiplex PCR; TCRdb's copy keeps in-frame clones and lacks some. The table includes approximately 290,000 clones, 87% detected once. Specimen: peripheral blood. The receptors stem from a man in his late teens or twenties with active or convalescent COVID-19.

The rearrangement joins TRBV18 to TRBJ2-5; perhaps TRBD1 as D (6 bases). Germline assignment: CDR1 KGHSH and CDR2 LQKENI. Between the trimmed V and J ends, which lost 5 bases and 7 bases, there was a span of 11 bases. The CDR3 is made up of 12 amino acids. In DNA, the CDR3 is TGTGCCAGCTCAGGGACCAGGGGGACCCAGTACTTC. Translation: CASSGTRGTQYF.

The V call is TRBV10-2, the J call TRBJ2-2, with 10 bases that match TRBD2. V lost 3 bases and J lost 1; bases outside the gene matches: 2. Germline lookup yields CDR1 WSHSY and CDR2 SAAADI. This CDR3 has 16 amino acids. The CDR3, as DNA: TGCGCCAGCAGTGATCGACTAGCGGGGAACACCGGGGAGCTGTTTTTT. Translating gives CASSDRLAGNTGELFF.

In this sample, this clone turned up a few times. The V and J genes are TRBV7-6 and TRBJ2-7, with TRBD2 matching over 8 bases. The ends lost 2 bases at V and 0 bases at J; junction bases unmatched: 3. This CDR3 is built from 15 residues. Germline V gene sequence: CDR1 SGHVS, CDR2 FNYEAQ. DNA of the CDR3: TGTGCCAGCAGCTTATGGAGCGGGAGCTCCTACGAGCAGTACTTC. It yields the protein CASSLWSGSSYEQYF.

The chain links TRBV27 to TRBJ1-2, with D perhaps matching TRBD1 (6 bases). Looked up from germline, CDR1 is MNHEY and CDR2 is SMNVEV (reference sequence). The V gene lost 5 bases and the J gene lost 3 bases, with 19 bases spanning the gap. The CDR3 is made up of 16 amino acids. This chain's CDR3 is CASSGSGQPGHYGYTF. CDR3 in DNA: TGTGCCAGCAGTGGAAGCGGACAGCCAGGTCACTATGGCTACACCTTC.

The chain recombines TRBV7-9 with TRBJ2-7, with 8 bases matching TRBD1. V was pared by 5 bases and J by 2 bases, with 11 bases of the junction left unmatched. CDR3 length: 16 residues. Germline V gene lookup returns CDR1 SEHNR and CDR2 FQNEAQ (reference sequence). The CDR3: CASSDPGQGATYEQYF. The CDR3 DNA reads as TGTGCCAGCAGCGATCCGGGTCAGGGGGCTACCTACGAGCAGTACTTC.

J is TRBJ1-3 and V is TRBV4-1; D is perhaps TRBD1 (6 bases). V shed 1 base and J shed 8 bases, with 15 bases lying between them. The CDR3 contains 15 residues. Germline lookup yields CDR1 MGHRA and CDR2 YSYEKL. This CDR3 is CASSQVFRGADTIYF. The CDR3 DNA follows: TGCGCCAGCAGCCAAGTGTTCAGGGGTGCGGACACCATATATTTT.

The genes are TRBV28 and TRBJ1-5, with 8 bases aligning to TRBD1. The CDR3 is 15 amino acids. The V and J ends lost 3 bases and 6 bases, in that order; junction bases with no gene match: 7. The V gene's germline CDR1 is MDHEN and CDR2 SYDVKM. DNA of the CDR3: TGTGCCAGCAGTTTGGCAGGGGGCAGGGGTCAGCCCCAGCATTTT. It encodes CASSLAGGRGQPQHF.

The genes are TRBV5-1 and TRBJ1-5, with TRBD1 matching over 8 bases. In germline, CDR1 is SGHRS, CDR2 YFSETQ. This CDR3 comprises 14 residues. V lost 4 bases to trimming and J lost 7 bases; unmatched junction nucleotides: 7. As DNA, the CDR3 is TGCGCCAGCAGCGTAGACAGGGGAAGCCAGCCCCAGCATTTT. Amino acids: CASSVDRGSQPQHF.